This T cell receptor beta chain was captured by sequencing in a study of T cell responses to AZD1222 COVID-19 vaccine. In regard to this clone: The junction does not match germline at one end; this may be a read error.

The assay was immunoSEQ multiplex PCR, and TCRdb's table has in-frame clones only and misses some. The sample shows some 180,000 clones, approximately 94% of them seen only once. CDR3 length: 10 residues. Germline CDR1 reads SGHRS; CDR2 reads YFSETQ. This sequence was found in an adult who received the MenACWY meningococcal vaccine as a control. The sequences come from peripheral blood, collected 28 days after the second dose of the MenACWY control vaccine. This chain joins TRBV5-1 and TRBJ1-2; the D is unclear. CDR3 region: CASSIRRAYF. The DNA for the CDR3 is TGCGCCAGCAGTATTAGGAGGGCCTACTTC.